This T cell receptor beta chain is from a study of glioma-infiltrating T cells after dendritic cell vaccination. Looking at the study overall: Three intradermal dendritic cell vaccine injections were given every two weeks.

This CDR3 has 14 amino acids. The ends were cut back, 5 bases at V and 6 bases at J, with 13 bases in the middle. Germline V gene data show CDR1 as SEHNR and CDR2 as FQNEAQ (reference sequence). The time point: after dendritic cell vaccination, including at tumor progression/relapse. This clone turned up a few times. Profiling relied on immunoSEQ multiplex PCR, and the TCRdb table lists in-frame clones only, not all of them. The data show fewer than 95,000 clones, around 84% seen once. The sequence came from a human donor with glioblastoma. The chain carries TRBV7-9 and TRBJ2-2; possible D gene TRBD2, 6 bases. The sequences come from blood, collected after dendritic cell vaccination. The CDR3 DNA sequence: TGTGCCAGCAGCGCGGGACTGTCCGCCGGGGAGCTGTTTTTT. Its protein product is CASSAGLSAGELFF. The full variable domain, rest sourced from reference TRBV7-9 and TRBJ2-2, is DTGVSQNPRHKITKRGQNVTFRCDPISEHNRLYWYRQTLGQGPEFLTYFQNEAQLEKSRLLSDRFSAERPKGSFSTLEIQRTEQGDSAMYLCASSAGLSAGELFFGEGSRLTVL.